This TCR beta chain was captured by sequencing in a study of T cell clones after liver transplantation. The wider study: At least one year of complete immunosuppression withdrawal without enzymes over twice normal defined tolerance. Study-level points and caveats: Donor-reactive sequences fell more than third party-reactive ones, suggesting partial deletion.

Trimming stripped 5 bases from V and 6 bases from J, with 14 bases between. This CDR3 region has 13 residues. The germline CDR1 and CDR2 sequences are MNHEY and SVGAGI. Clones were sequenced by immunoSEQ multiplex PCR, and TCRdb holds only the in-frame ones, with some missing. The profile shows about 16,000 clones, more than 70% of them singletons. Regarding this clone: Antigen unknown.

The sample in question was CD8+ T cells from blood, obtained approximately 50 months after liver transplant. The rearrangement uses TRBV6-5 and TRBJ2-7; maybe TRBD1 (5 bases). This receptor was taken from a human patient who received a liver transplant. Some T cells here may be from the graft donor. CDR3 sequence: CASSPQGPSEQYF. The CDR3 region has the DNA TGTGCCAGCAGTCCCCAGGGTCCTAGCGAGCAGTACTTC.